The clone carrying this TCR beta chain is a singleton in its sample. No antigen is known for it. The sample belongs to a study of blood T cells in healthy people across ages. Study outcomes and limitations: With unsorted PBMCs, a conclusive comparison of naive versus antigen-experienced cells was not possible. As age increased, TCR beta diversity per million T cells fell in a roughly linear fashion.

Germline CDR1 reads MDHEN; CDR2 reads SYDVKM. The CDR3 spans 16 residues. The use of a sample-barcoded 5' primer and a J-beta primer mix characterized a second PCR of about 7 to 12 cycles. Each CDR3 protein is one row after TCRdb ran MiXCR on the 5' RACE reads. The sample contains almost 1 million distinct CDR3 sequences, just over 50% of which appear only once. Sequenced input: blood. V gene TRBV28 combines with J gene TRBJ2-4, with 13 bases that match TRBD2. The J call may be wrong; the DNA end is better matched by TRBJ2-7. The clonotype was recovered from a woman aged 55-70 years in good health. CDR3 protein: CASSYLTSGRAGEQYF. For the CDR3, the DNA is TGTGCCAGCAGTTACCTAACTAGCGGGAGGGCAGGCGAGCAGTACTTC.